This T cell receptor beta chain originates from a study of blood T cell repertoires in COVID-19. Overall study context: Italy, Spain and the United States were the sources of the convalescent and acute COVID-19 samples. Sources were T cells, B-cell-depleted T cells, or PBMCs; the material itself was cDNA or gDNA.

Under the authors' procedure: Scientists estimated how many nucleated cells there were by amplifying reference gene primers. TCRdb keeps only in-frame clones here, not all; method: immunoSEQ multiplex PCR. V and J calls and clone size follow that table, whereas D and trimming were derived from the DNA. Of about 200,000 clones listed, 80% are singletons. The CDR3 contains 16 residues. CDR1 MDHEN and CDR2 SYDVKM come from the germline V gene. The ends were cut back, 3 bases at V and 7 bases at J, with 18 bases in the middle. The receptor was isolated from a woman between 70 and 85 years old with acute or convalescent COVID-19. V gene TRBV28 combines with J gene TRBJ1-4; D not certain. The sequenced sample consisted of peripheral blood. The CDR3 region is CASSLMGQASSEKLFF. CDR3 DNA: TGTGCCAGCAGTTTGATGGGTCAGGCCTCAAGTGAAAAACTGTTTTTT.